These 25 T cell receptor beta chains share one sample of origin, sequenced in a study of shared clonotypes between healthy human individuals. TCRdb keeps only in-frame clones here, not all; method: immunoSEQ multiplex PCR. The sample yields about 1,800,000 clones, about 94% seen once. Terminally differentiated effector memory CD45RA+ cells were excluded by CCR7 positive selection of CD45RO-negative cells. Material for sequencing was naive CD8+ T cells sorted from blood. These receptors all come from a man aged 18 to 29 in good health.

The CDR3 region is CASSPTAGEEGYEQYF. The CDR3 DNA sequence: TGCGCCAGCAGCCCTACGGCGGGAGAGGAGGGGTACGAGCAGTACTTC. The chain uses TRBV4-1 and TRBJ2-7; 7 nucleotides match TRBD2. The germline CDR1 and CDR2 sequences are MGHRA and YSYEKL. Trimming took 4 bases from V and 4 from J; bases not matched to a gene: 13. The CDR3 has 16 residues.

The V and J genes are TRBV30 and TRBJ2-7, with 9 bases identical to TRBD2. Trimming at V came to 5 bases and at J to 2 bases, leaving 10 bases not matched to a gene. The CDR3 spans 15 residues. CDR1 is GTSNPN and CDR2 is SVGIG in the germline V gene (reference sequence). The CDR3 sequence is CAWGLAGIGAYEQYF. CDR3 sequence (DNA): TGTGCCTGGGGGCTAGCGGGAATCGGTGCCTACGAGCAGTACTTC.

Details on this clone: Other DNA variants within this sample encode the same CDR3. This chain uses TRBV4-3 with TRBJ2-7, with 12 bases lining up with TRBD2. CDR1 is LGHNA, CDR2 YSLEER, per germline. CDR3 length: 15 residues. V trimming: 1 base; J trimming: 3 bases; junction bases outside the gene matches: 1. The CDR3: CASSQGLAGVYEQYF. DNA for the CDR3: TGCGCCAGCAGCCAAGGACTAGCGGGAGTCTACGAGCAGTACTTC.

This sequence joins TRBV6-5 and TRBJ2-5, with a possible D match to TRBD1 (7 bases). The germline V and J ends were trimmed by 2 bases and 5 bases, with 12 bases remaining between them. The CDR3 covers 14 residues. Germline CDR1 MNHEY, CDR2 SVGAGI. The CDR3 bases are TGTGCCAGCAGTTACACAGGGGACTGGGAGACCCAGTACTTC. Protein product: CASSYTGDWETQYF.

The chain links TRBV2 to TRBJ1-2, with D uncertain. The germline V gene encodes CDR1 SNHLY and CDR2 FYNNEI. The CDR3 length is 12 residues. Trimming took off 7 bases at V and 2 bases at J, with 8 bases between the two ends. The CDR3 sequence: CASTGVNYGYTF. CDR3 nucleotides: TGTGCCAGCACGGGAGTGAACTATGGCTACACCTTC. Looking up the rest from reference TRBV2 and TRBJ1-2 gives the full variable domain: EPEVTQTPSHQVTQMGQEVILRCVPISNHLYFYWYRQILGQKVEFLVSFYNNEISEKSEIFDDQFSVERPDGSNFTLKIRSTKLEDSAMYFCASTGVNYGYTFGSGTRLTVV.

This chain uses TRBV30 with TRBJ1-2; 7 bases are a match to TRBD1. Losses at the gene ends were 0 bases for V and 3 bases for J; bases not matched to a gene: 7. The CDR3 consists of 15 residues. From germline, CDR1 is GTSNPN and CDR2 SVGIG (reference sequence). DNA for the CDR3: TGTGCCTGGAGTGTCCCAGGGGGGGTTTACTATGGCTACACCTTC. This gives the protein CAWSVPGGVYYGYTF.

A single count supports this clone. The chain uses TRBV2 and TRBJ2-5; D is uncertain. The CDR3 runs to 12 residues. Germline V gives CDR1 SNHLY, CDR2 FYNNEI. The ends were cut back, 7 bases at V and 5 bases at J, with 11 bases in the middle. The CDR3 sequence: CASTPPGETQYF. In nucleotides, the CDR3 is TGTGCCAGCACCCCGCCGGGCGAGACCCAGTACTTC.

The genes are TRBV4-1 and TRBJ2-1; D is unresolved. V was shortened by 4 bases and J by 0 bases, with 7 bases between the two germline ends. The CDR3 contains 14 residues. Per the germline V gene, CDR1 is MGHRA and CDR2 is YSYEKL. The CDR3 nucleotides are TGCGCCAGCAGCCTGAACCCCTCCTACAATGAGCAGTTCTTC. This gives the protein CASSLNPSYNEQFF.

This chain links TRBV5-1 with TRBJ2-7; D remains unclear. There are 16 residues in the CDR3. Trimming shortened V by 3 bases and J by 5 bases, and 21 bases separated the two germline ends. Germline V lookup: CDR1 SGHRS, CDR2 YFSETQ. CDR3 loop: CASSSIDRNVWNEQYF. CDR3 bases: TGCGCCAGCAGCTCAATTGACCGTAACGTATGGAACGAGCAGTACTTC.

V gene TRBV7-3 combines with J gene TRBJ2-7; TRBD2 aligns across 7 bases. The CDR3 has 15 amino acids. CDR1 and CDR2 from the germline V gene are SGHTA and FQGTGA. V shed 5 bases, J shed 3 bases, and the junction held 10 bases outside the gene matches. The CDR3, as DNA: TGTGCCAGCAGCCTTATGTGGGGGGACTACTACGAGCAGTACTTC. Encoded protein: CASSLMWGDYYEQYF. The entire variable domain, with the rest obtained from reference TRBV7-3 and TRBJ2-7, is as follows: GAGVSQTPSNKVTEKGKYVELRCDPISGHTALYWYRQSLGQGPEFLIYFQGTGAADDSGLPNDRFFAVRPEGSVSTLKIQRTERGDSAVYLCASSLMWGDYYEQYFGPGTRLTVT.

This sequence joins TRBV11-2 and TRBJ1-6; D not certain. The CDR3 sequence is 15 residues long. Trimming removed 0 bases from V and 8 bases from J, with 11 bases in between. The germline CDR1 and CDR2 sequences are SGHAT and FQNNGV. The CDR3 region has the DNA TGTGCCAGCAGCTTAGATAGCGCCGAGTATTCACCCCTCCACTTT. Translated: CASSLDSAEYSPLHF.

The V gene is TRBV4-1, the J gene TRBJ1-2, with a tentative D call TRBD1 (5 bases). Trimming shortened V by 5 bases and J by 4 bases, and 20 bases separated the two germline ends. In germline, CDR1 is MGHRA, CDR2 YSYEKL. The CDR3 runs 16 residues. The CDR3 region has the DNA TGCGCCAGCAGCTATCCAGTTACAGGAGGCGGCTATGGCTACACCTTC. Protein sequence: CASSYPVTGGGYGYTF.

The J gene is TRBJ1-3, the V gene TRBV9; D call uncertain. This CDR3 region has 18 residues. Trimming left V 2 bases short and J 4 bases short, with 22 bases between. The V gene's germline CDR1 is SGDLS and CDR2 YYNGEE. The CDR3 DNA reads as TGTGCCAGCAGCGTGAAGGCGGGAGAGGGCAGCCAAGGAAACACCATATATTTT. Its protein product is CASSVKAGEGSQGNTIYF.

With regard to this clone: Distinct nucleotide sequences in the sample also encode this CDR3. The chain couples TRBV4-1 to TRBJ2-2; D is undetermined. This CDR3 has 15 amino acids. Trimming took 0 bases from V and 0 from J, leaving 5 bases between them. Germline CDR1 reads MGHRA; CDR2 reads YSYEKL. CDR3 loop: CASSQDRTNTGELFF. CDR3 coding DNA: TGCGCCAGCAGCCAAGACAGGACGAACACCGGGGAGCTGTTTTTT.

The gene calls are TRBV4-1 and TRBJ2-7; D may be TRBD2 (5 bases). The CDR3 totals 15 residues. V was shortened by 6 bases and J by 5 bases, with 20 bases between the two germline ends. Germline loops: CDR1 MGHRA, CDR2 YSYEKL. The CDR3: CASSRRTASYDEQYF. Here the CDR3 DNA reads TGCGCCAGCAGTCGTAGGACTGCCAGTTATGACGAGCAGTACTTC.

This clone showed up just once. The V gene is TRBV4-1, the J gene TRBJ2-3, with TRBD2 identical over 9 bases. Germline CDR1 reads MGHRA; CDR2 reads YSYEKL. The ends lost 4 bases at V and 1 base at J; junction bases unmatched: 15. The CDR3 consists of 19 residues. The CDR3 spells CASSRLTSGAGVRTDTQYF. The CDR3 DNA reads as TGCGCCAGCAGCCGCCTGACTAGCGGAGCCGGTGTTCGCACAGATACGCAGTATTTT.

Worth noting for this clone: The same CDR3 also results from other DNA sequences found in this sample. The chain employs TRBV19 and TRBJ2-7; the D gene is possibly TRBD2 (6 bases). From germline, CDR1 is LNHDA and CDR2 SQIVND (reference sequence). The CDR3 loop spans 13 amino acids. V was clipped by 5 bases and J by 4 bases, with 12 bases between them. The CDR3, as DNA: TGTGCCAGTAGTGCGGGACTCCCTTACGAGCAGTACTTC. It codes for CASSAGLPYEQYF.

The CDR3 nucleotides are TGTGCCAGCAGTCCCGACAGGGGTTCGGATAATTCACCCCTCCACTTT. This encodes CASSPDRGSDNSPLHF. This chain joins TRBV27 and TRBJ1-6; 8 bases match TRBD1. The CDR3 contains 16 residues. The germline gives CDR1 MNHEY, CDR2 SMNVEV (reference sequence). The junction had 8 bases not matched to a gene; V was cut back by 5 bases and J by 5 bases.

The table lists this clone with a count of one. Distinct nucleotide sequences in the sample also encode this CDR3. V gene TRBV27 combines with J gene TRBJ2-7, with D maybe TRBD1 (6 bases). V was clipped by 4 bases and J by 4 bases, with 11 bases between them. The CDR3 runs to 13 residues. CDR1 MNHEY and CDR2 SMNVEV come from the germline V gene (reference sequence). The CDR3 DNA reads TGTGCCAGCAGTTACAGGGTCGGGTACGAGCAGTACTTC. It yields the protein CASSYRVGYEQYF.

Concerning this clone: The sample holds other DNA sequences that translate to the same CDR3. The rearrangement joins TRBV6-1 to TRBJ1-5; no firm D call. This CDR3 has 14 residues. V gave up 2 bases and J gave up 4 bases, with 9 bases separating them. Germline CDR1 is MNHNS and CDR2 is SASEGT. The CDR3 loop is CASSELGGNQPQHF. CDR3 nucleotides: TGTGCCAGCAGTGAATTAGGAGGGAATCAGCCCCAGCATTTT.

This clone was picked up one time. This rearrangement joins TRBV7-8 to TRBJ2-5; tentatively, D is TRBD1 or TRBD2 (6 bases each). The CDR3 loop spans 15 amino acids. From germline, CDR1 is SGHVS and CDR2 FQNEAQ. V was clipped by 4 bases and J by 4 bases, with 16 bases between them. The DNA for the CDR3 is TGTGCCAGCAGCTCCGCCCGGGGGCATAGAGAGACCCAGTACTTC. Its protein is CASSSARGHRETQYF.

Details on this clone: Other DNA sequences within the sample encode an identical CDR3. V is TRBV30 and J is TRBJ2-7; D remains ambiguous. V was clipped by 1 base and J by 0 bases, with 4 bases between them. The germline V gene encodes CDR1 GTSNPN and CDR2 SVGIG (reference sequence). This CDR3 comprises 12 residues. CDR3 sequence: CAWSAPSYEQYF. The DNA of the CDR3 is TGTGCCTGGAGTGCCCCCTCCTACGAGCAGTACTTC.

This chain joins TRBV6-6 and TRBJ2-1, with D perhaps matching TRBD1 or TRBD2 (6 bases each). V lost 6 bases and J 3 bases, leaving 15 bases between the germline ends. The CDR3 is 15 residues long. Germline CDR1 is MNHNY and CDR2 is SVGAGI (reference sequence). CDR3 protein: CASSPLGGIYNEQFF. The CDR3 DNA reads TGTGCCAGCAGCCCCCTGGGGGGCATCTACAATGAGCAGTTCTTC.

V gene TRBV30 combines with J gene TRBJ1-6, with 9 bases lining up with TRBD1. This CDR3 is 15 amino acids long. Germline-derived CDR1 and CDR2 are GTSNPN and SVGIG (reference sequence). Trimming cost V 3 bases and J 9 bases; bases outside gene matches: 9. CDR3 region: CAWSVDRGPVSPLHF. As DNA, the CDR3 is TGTGCCTGGAGCGTGGACAGGGGCCCCGTTTCACCCCTCCACTTT.

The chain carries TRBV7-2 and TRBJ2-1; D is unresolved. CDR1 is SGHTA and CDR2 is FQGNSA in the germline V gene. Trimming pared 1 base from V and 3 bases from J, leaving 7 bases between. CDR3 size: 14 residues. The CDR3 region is CASSLGPFYNEQFF. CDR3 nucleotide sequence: TGTGCCAGCAGCTTAGGTCCCTTCTACAATGAGCAGTTCTTC.